One sample yielded the 19 T cell receptor beta chains listed below, sequenced in a study of shared clonotypes between healthy human individuals. Assay: immunoSEQ multiplex PCR; the TCRdb copy retains only in-frame clones and omits some. The sample shows fewer than 1.6 million clones, roughly 98.5% of them seen only once. The source material was naive CD4+ T cells sorted from blood. Subset in this sample: CD45RA+ positively selected. The receptors stem from a man under 40 in good health.

CDR3 sequence (DNA): TGTGCCAGCAGTGAGAGGAGCGGGAGGACGGATGAGCAGTTCTTC. Protein product: CASSERSGRTDEQFF. V is TRBV2 and J is TRBJ2-1, with TRBD2 identical over 9 bases. After removal of 3 bases from V and 8 bases from J, the junction contained 8 bases not matched to a gene. The length of the CDR3 is 15 residues. Germline V CDR1 and CDR2: SNHLY, FYNNEI. Variable domain in full (rest from reference TRBV2 and TRBJ2-1): EPEVTQTPSHQVTQMGQEVILRCVPISNHLYFYWYRQILGQKVEFLVSFYNNEISEKSEIFDDQFSVERPDGSNFTLKIRSTKLEDSAMYFCASSERSGRTDEQFFGPGTRLTVL.

The V call is TRBV2, the J call TRBJ1-1, with D possibly matching TRBD1 (5 bases). The CDR3 totals 14 residues. V dropped 6 bases and J dropped 5 bases, with 16 bases sitting between them. Germline assignment: CDR1 SNHLY and CDR2 FYNNEI. Here the CDR3 DNA reads TGTGCCAGCAGGAGGGACGTTCAGGGAACTGAAGCTTTCTTT. Translating gives CASRRDVQGTEAFF.

A word on this clone: The same CDR3 also results from other DNA sequences found in this sample. The J gene is TRBJ1-2, the V gene TRBV28; 10 nucleotides align to TRBD1. Looked up from germline, CDR1 is MDHEN and CDR2 is SYDVKM. With 6 bases clipped from V and 2 bases from J, the junction kept 0 bases outside the gene matches. The CDR3 has 13 residues. The chain's CDR3 is CASRDRGNYGYTF. The CDR3 DNA is TGTGCCAGCAGGGACAGGGGGAACTATGGCTACACCTTC.

The chain recombines TRBV18 with TRBJ1-2; D ambiguous. Trimming left V 0 bases short and J 3 bases short, with 14 bases between. Germline CDR1 KGHSH, CDR2 LQKENI. The CDR3 has 16 residues. The CDR3 DNA is TGTGCCAGCTCACCACCGGTCGGAGCCTACTACTATGGCTACACCTTC. Translated: CASSPPVGAYYYGYTF.

CDR3 coding DNA: TGTGCCAGCAGCGTGGAGGAGAACTATGGCTACACCTTC. Protein: CASSVEENYGYTF. The V and J genes are TRBV5-5 and TRBJ1-2, with no clear D. CDR3 length equals 13 residues. The germline V and J ends were trimmed by 4 bases and 2 bases, with 9 bases remaining between them. Germline V gene data show CDR1 as SGHKS and CDR2 as YYEKEE (reference sequence).

This sequence joins TRBV7-3 and TRBJ2-3; 7 nucleotides align to TRBD2. Losses at the gene ends were 0 bases for V and 2 bases for J; bases not matched to a gene: 2. Germline V gene lookup returns CDR1 SGHTA and CDR2 FQGTGA. The CDR3 loop spans 15 amino acids. The CDR3 nucleotides are TGTGCCAGCAGCTTAACGGGAGGGTACACAGATACGCAGTATTTT. This gives the protein CASSLTGGYTDTQYF. Complete variable domain (other parts from reference TRBV7-3 and TRBJ2-3): GAGVSQTPSNKVTEKGKYVELRCDPISGHTALYWYRQSLGQGPEFLIYFQGTGAADDSGLPNDRFFAVRPEGSVSTLKIQRTERGDSAVYLCASSLTGGYTDTQYFGPGTRLTVL.

The CDR3 sequence is CASSLLASQGEQYF. The CDR3 DNA follows: TGTGCCAGCAGCTTACTGGCCAGTCAAGGAGAGCAGTACTTC. The rearrangement joins TRBV7-8 to TRBJ2-7; D unclear. Trimming cost V 2 bases and J 7 bases, with 15 bases left between them. Germline CDR1 reads SGHVS; CDR2 reads FQNEAQ. CDR3 length: 14 amino acids.

The V and J genes are TRBV6-1 and TRBJ2-1; 11 bases fit TRBD2. The CDR3 runs to 15 residues. Losses at the gene ends were 8 bases for V and 2 bases for J; bases not matched to a gene: 5. The V gene's germline CDR1 is MNHNS and CDR2 SASEGT. For the CDR3, the DNA is TGTGCCAGCGTGCAACTAGCGGGAGCCTACAATGAGCAGTTCTTC. Amino acids: CASVQLAGAYNEQFF.

The V gene is TRBV6-6, the J gene TRBJ2-1; D is uncertain. Trimming shortened V by 5 bases and J by 7 bases, and 6 bases separated the two germline ends. CDR3 length equals 11 residues. Looked up from germline, CDR1 is MNHNY and CDR2 is SVGAGI (reference sequence). The CDR3 here is CASSSLNEQFF. For the CDR3, the DNA is TGTGCCAGCAGTAGTTTGAATGAGCAGTTCTTC.

On this clone itself: Different DNA sequences within this sample yield the same CDR3. This chain links TRBV6-5 with TRBJ1-1; no definite D call. This CDR3 region has 15 residues. V gave up 0 bases and J gave up 0 bases, with 8 bases separating them. Germline CDR1 reads MNHEY; CDR2 reads SVGAGI. CDR3 bases: TGTGCCAGCAGTTACTCTAGGAGGTTGAACACTGAAGCTTTCTTT. It encodes CASSYSRRLNTEAFF.

For this clone: This specimen includes other DNA sequences encoding the same CDR3. This chain joins TRBV6-6 and TRBJ1-5, with D hard to call. The CDR3 totals 11 residues. V was cut by 5 bases and J by 3 bases, with 2 bases left in between. Germline CDR1 and CDR2: MNHNY and SVGAGI (reference sequence). This chain's CDR3 is CASSANQPQHF. The DNA for the CDR3 is TGTGCCAGCAGTGCCAATCAGCCCCAGCATTTT.

This chain uses TRBV2 with TRBJ1-1, with D possibly TRBD1 on 5 matching bases. V lost 6 bases to trimming and J lost 4 bases, with 15 bases between them. CDR1 and CDR2 (germline): SNHLY, FYNNEI. CDR3 size: 14 residues. CDR3 sequence: CASRKVLGGTEAFF. CDR3 bases: TGTGCCAGCAGGAAGGTTCTTGGGGGCACTGAAGCTTTCTTT. Supplemented by reference TRBV2 and TRBJ1-1, the full variable domain reads EPEVTQTPSHQVTQMGQEVILRCVPISNHLYFYWYRQILGQKVEFLVSFYNNEISEKSEIFDDQFSVERPDGSNFTLKIRSTKLEDSAMYFCASRKVLGGTEAFFGQGTRLTVV.

The rearrangement links TRBV13 to TRBJ2-7; no reliable D call. This CDR3 has 12 residues. V was trimmed by 1 base and J by 5 bases, leaving 6 bases between them. Germline CDR1 is PRHDT and CDR2 is FYEKMQ (reference sequence). CDR3 nucleotide sequence: TGTGCCAGCAGCTTAGTCCCCCACGAGCAGTACTTC. Translation gives CASSLVPHEQYF.

The chain is built from TRBV14 and TRBJ2-7; D unclear. Germline CDR1 is SGHDN and CDR2 is FVKESK. The CDR3 consists of 11 residues. Deletions cut 0 bases from V and 8 bases from J, with 5 bases between. The CDR3 nucleotides are TGTGCCAGCAGCCAAGATGTCCAGCAGTACTTC. Residues: CASSQDVQQYF.

The rearrangement joins TRBV11-2 to TRBJ2-7, with D hard to call. Germline values: CDR1 SGHAT, CDR2 FQNNGV. V was cut by 3 bases and J by 2 bases, with 11 bases left in between. This CDR3 has 14 amino acids. This CDR3 reads CASSFSGRPYEQYF. The CDR3 DNA follows: TGTGCCAGCAGCTTTTCAGGCCGGCCCTACGAGCAGTACTTC.

This clone was observed once. The chain has TRBV4-3 and TRBJ2-7; D gene unclear. Germline V lookup: CDR1 LGHNA, CDR2 YSLEER. Trimming stripped 0 bases from V and 6 bases from J, with 15 bases between. This CDR3 has 15 amino acids. DNA for the CDR3: TGCGCCAGCAGCCAAGACTGGTCTAGTTGGGGCGAGCAGTACTTC. This gives the protein CASSQDWSSWGEQYF.

The chain combines TRBV19 with TRBJ2-1; D remains unclear. CDR3 length: 15 amino acids. Deletions cut 3 bases from V and 8 bases from J, with 17 bases between. CDR1 is LNHDA and CDR2 is SQIVND in the germline V gene (reference sequence). The CDR3 is CASSMVGKMFDEQFF. In DNA form, the CDR3 reads TGTGCCAGTAGTATGGTAGGGAAGATGTTTGATGAGCAGTTCTTC.

This rearrangement joins TRBV2 to TRBJ1-1; D gene ambiguous. The length of the CDR3 is 15 residues. The V and J ends lost 7 bases and 5 bases respectively, with 20 bases between them. Germline loops: CDR1 SNHLY, CDR2 FYNNEI. The CDR3 DNA follows: TGTGCCAGCAAATTCCATGTGCAACCGGGGACTGAAGCTTTCTTT. Its protein product is CASKFHVQPGTEAFF.

The chain combines TRBV30 with TRBJ1-1; unclear D gene. This CDR3 spans 13 amino acids. The V end was cut by 3 bases, the J end by 5 bases, with 13 bases between. Germline values: CDR1 GTSNPN, CDR2 SVGIG (reference sequence). The CDR3 reads CAWRIGFGTEAFF. In nucleotides, the CDR3 is TGTGCCTGGAGAATCGGCTTCGGGACTGAAGCTTTCTTT.